A selection of T cell receptor beta chains follows, all from one sample in a study of CD8 T cells in Susac syndrome. Via MiXCR, TCRdb re-called the immunoSEQ multiplex PCR reads, giving one row per CDR3 protein. The sample contains a few hundred thousand distinct CDR3 sequences, roughly 96% of which appear only once. The sample consisted of CD4+ T cells from PBMCs. Source of these receptors: a human donor with multiple sclerosis. Each CDR3 is given with its conserved first and last residue. D genes are given only for firm matches. Clone size is stated in some rows and not others, as once, few, many or a class when expanded.

j_gene	v_gene	abundance	d_gene	CDR3aa	CDR3nt
TRBJ2-1	TRBV5-1	few	TRBD2	CASSHLAGGNNEQFF	TGCGCCAGCAGCCATCTAGCGGGGGGTAACAATGAGCAGTTCTTC
TRBJ2-7	TRBV3-1	.	.	CASSLGTRVEQYF	TGTGCCAGCAGCCTAGGCACTAGGGTCGAGCAGTACTTC
TRBJ1-2	TRBV30	.	.	CAWTRDSGNYGYTF	TGTGCCTGGACGCGGGATTCAGGGAACTATGGCTACACCTTC
TRBJ1-2	TRBV23-1	.	.	CASSRVGGYTF	TGCGCCAGCAGTCGGGTGGGCGGCTACACCTTC
TRBJ1-1	TRBV9	.	.	CASSKTRGTEAFF	TGTGCCAGCAGCAAGACAAGGGGCACTGAAGCTTTCTTT
TRBJ2-7	TRBV5-1	.	TRBD1	CASSSGTGGPGEQYF	TGCGCCAGCAGCTCCGGGACAGGGGGTCCAGGCGAGCAGTACTTC
TRBJ2-5	TRBV28	.	TRBD2	CASSYSGRETQYF	TGTGCCAGCAGTTATAGCGGGAGAGAGACCCAGTACTTC
TRBJ2-1	TRBV13	few	TRBD2	CASSGLAGYNEQFF	TGTGCCAGCAGCGGACTAGCGGGGTACAATGAGCAGTTCTTC
TRBJ2-7	TRBV20-1	.	.	CSASLPNSYEQYF	TGCAGTGCTAGTCTACCAAACTCCTACGAGCAGTACTTC
TRBJ1-1	TRBV30	.	.	CAWRGDFGQHTEAFF	TGTGCCTGGAGGGGTGACTTTGGCCAACACACTGAAGCTTTCTTT
TRBJ2-7	TRBV20-1	.	.	CSVMESLYEQYF	TGCAGTGTGATGGAGTCTCTCTACGAGCAGTACTTC
TRBJ2-5	TRBV20-1	.	.	CSAPRDGGSHQETQYF	TGCAGTGCCCCCCGAGATGGGGGATCCCACCAAGAGACCCAGTACTTC
TRBJ2-1	TRBV6-6	.	.	CASKVTAATNEQFF	TGTGCCAGCAAAGTTACGGCCGCAACTAATGAGCAGTTCTTC
TRBJ2-7	TRBV18	.	.	CASSPPHGMDAYF	TGTGCCAGCTCACCACCCCACGGTATGGATGCGTACTTC
TRBJ1-5	TRBV12-3/TRBV12-4	.	.	CASSQGKPIIVRPQHF	TGTGCCAGCAGCCAGGGCAAACCTATAATTGTACGGCCCCAGCATTTT
TRBJ1-6	TRBV14	once	.	CASSQTPPSGSPLHF	TGTGCCAGCAGCCAAACCCCCCCTAGCGGTTCACCCCTCCACTTT
TRBJ2-1	TRBV7-9	.	.	CASSFTGNYNEQFF	TGTGCCAGCAGCTTCACAGGGAACTACAATGAGCAGTTCTTC
TRBJ2-3	TRBV19	.	.	CASSIRRGDTQYF	TGTGCCAGTAGTATAAGGCGCGGGGATACGCAGTATTTT
TRBJ2-7	TRBV6-5	once	.	CASSASGRATYEQYF	TGTGCCAGCAGTGCCTCGGGCAGGGCAACCTACGAGCAGTACTTC
TRBJ2-4	TRBV7-9	once	TRBD2	CASSFGTGGQNIQYF	TGTGCCAGCAGCTTTGGTACGGGAGGGCAAAACATTCAGTACTTC
TRBJ1-1	TRBV7-3	.	TRBD1	CASSQSPGQGEAFF	TGTGCCAGCAGCCAATCACCGGGACAGGGTGAAGCTTTCTTT
TRBJ2-5	TRBV14	once	.	CASSHRNWETQYF	TGTGCCAGCAGCCACAGGAATTGGGAGACCCAGTACTTC
TRBJ1-1	TRBV20-1	few	.	CSARGNTEAFF	TGCAGTGCTCGAGGCAACACTGAAGCTTTCTTT
TRBJ2-1	TRBV20-1	.	.	CSATLAGREQFF	TGCAGTGCTACCCTGGCGGGTCGGGAGCAGTTCTTC
TRBJ1-1	TRBV3-1	.	TRBD1	CASSQRQGDAFF	TGTGCCAGCAGCCAAAGACAGGGTGATGCTTTCTTT
TRBJ2-1	TRBV20-1	.	.	CSARDKFYNEQFF	TGCAGTGCTAGAGATAAGTTCTACAATGAGCAGTTCTTC
TRBJ1-1	TRBV7-9	.	.	CASSTQVMNTEAFF	TGTGCCAGCAGCACGCAGGTTATGAACACTGAAGCTTTCTTT
TRBJ2-1	TRBV2	.	TRBD1	CASRADREAYNEQFF	TGTGCCAGCAGAGCGGACAGGGAAGCCTACAATGAGCAGTTCTTC
TRBJ2-1	TRBV29-1	.	.	CSATREVFSYNEQFF	TGCAGCGCAACAAGGGAGGTCTTTAGCTACAATGAGCAGTTCTTC
TRBJ2-1	TRBV15	once	.	CATSREGERGNEQFF	TGTGCCACCAGCAGAGAAGGGGAAAGGGGCAATGAGCAGTTCTTC
TRBJ1-5	TRBV27	once	.	CASSPHSNSNQPQHF	TGTGCCAGCAGTCCACATAGTAATAGCAATCAGCCCCAGCATTTT
TRBJ2-4	TRBV2	once	.	CASSELVPLYF	TGTGCCAGCAGTGAATTGGTGCCTCTTTACTTC
TRBJ1-5	TRBV6-4	.	TRBD1	CASKDRGCQPQHF	TGTGCCAGCAAGGACAGGGGTTGTCAGCCCCAGCATTTT
TRBJ1-1	TRBV11-2	few	.	CASSPRGEAFF	TGTGCCAGCAGCCCCAGGGGTGAAGCTTTCTTT
TRBJ2-3	TRBV20-1	.	TRBD2	CSAGRKPGGPHTQYF	TGCAGTGCTGGTCGAAAACCGGGGGGGCCCCATACGCAGTATTTT
TRBJ1-1	TRBV20-1	once	TRBD1	CSASRGLGTEAFF	TGCAGTGCTAGCAGGGGGCTGGGCACTGAAGCTTTCTTT
TRBJ2-3	TRBV20-1	.	TRBD2	CSASSSSGTTDTQYF	TGCAGTGCTAGTAGCTCTAGCGGGACCACCGATACGCAGTATTTT
TRBJ2-3	TRBV18	.	.	CASSPPGTRTDTQYF	TGTGCCAGCTCACCACCGGGCACCAGAACAGATACGCAGTATTTT
TRBJ1-1	TRBV12-3/TRBV12-4	.	.	CASSLGGWGTEAFF	TGTGCCAGCAGCCTAGGGGGGTGGGGCACTGAAGCTTTCTTT
TRBJ2-6	TRBV4-2	.	.	CASSQGPSGAGANVLTF	TGTGCCAGCAGCCAAGGTCCTTCCGGGGCTGGGGCCAACGTCCTGACTTTC
TRBJ2-2	TRBV10-3	.	TRBD1	CAIPRDRGSDTGELFF	TGTGCCATCCCCCGGGACAGGGGTTCAGACACCGGGGAGCTGTTTTTT
TRBJ2-7	TRBV29-1	.	.	CSVAWGSYEQYF	TGCAGCGTTGCTTGGGGAAGCTACGAGCAGTACTTC
TRBJ2-5	TRBV2	once	.	CASSEIGGPETQYF	TGTGCCAGCAGTGAGATCGGGGGGCCAGAGACCCAGTACTTC
TRBJ2-1	TRBV6-1	.	TRBD2	CASSRPGTSGYNEQFF	TGTGCCAGCAGCCGTCCCGGGACTAGCGGTTACAATGAGCAGTTCTTC
TRBJ2-1	TRBV30	.	.	CAWSDPLDPSIEQFF	TGTGCCTGGAGTGACCCTCTAGACCCCTCAATTGAGCAGTTCTTC
TRBJ2-2	TRBV20-1	.	.	CSASGDTGELFF	TGCAGTGCTAGCGGGGACACCGGGGAGCTGTTTTTT
TRBJ2-1	TRBV29-1	.	.	CSVELGPAEQFF	TGCAGCGTTGAACTGGGCCCAGCTGAGCAGTTCTTC
TRBJ2-3	TRBV7-9	.	.	CASSYGQYTDTQYF	TGTGCCAGCAGCTACGGACAGTACACAGATACGCAGTATTTT
TRBJ2-1	TRBV11-2	.	.	CASAMGMASSYNEQFF	TGTGCCAGCGCCATGGGAATGGCCAGCTCCTACAATGAGCAGTTCTTC
TRBJ2-5	TRBV25-1	.	.	CASSERILQETQYF	TGTGCCAGCAGTGAAAGAATTTTACAAGAGACCCAGTACTTC
TRBJ2-2	TRBV20-1	.	.	CSASGPENTGELFF	TGCAGTGCTAGTGGTCCGGAGAACACCGGGGAGCTGTTTTTT
TRBJ2-3	TRBV3-1	.	.	CASSPTRGSTDTQYF	TGTGCCAGCAGCCCGACTAGAGGAAGCACAGATACGCAGTATTTT
TRBJ2-2	TRBV24-1	.	TRBD1	CATSGTSGTGAGELFF	TGTGCCACCAGTGGTACTTCCGGGACAGGGGCCGGGGAGCTGTTTTTT
TRBJ2-5	TRBV5-6	.	.	CASSVDREGETQYF	TGTGCCAGCAGCGTGGACAGGGAGGGTGAGACCCAGTACTTC